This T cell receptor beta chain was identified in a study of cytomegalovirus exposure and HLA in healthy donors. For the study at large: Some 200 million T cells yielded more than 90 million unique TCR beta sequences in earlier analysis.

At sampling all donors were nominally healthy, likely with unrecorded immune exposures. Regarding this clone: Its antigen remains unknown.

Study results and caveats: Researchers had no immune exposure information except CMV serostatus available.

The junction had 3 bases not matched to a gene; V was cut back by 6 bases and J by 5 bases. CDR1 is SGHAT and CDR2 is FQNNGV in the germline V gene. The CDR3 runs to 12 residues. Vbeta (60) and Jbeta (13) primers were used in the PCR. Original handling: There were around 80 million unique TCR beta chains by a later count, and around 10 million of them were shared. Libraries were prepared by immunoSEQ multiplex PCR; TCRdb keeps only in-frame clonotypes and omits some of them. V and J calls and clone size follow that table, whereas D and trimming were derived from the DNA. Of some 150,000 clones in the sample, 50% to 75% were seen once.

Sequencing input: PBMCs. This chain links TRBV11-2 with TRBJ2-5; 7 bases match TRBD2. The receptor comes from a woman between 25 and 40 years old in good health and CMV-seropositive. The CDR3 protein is CASSRGGETQYF. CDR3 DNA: TGTGCCAGCAGTCGGGGAGGGGAGACCCAGTACTTC.